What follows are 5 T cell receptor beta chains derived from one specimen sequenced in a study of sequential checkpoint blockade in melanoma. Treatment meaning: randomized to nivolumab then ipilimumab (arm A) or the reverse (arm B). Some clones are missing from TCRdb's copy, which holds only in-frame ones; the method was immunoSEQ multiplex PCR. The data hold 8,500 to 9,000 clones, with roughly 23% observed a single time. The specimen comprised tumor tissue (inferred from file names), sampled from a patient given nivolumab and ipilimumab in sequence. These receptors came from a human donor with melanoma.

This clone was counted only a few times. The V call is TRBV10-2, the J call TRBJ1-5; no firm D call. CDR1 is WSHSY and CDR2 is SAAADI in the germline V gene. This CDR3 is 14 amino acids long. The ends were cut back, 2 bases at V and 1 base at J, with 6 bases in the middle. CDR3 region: CASSEGESNQPQHF. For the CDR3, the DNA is TGCGCCAGCAGTGAGGGAGAGAGCAATCAGCCCCAGCATTTT.

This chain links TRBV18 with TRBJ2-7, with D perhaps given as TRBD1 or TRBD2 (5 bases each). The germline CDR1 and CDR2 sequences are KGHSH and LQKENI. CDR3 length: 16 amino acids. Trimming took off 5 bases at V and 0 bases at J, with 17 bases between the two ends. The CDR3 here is CASSSLTGTSSYEQYF. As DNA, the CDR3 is TGTGCCAGCTCATCCCTAACCGGGACGAGCTCCTACGAGCAGTACTTC.

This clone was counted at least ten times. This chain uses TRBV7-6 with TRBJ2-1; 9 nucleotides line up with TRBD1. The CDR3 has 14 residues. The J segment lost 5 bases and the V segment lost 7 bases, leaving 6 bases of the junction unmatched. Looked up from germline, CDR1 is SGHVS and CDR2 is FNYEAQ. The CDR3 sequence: CASTETGGHNEQFF. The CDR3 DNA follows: TGTGCCAGCACGGAAACAGGGGGCCACAATGAGCAGTTCTTC.

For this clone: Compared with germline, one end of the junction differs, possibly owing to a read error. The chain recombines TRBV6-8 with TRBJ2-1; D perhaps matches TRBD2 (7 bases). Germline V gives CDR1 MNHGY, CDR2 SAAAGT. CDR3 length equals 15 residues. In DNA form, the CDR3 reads TGTGCCAGCACTTACCGGGGGGCGCGCTACAATGAGCAGTTCTTC. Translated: CASTYRGARYNEQFF.

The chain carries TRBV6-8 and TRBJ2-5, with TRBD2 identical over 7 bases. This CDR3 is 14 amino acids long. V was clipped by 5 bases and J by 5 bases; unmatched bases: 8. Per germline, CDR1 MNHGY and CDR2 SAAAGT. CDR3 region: CASSPRVGGETQYF. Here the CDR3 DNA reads TGTGCCAGCAGTCCCCGAGTCGGGGGGGAGACCCAGTACTTC.